This record covers a single T cell receptor (beta chain). Its matching antigen is unknown. The CDR3 spans 16 residues. CDR1 is LGHNA, CDR2 YSLEER, per germline. V dropped 1 base and J dropped 2; count of bases not matched to a gene: 7. The data were obtained in a study of Tregs in tolerant kidney transplant recipients. Study conclusions and caveats: Nucleotide sequences could not be compared across some patients' samples due to primer changes. In tolerant patients, donor-specific Tregs outgrew total Tregs, suggesting antigen-driven expansion.

Generated by immunoSEQ multiplex PCR, the TCRdb table keeps only in-frame clones and is missing some. This table holds about 77,000 clones, under 98% found once. This specimen was CD4+ T cells from blood, taken before the transplant. The source of this sequence is a human donor who received a combined kidney and bone marrow transplant. The chain carries TRBV4-3 and TRBJ2-5, with TRBD2 matching 7 bases. CDR3 region: CASSQGALGGQETQYF. CDR3 bases: TGCGCCAGCAGCCAAGGGGCCCTGGGGGGGCAAGAGACCCAGTACTTC.